This T cell receptor beta chain was observed in a study of CD8 T cells in Susac syndrome. About the research overall: Patients with Susac syndrome were therapy-naive, treated with corticosteroids, or treated with intravenous immunoglobulin alone when blood was collected. General observations from the study: Among people with Susac, CD8+ clonal expansion was greatest in TEMRA cells and active patients.

This clonotype showed up just a few times. Its antigen is as yet unknown. RNA amounts of 0.5 to 1 ug underwent reverse transcription with random hexamers. Amplification of TCR beta CDR3 across 54 Vbeta and 13 Jbeta was performed with immunoSEQ multiplex PCR. Each CDR3 protein is one row after TCRdb ran MiXCR on the immunoSEQ multiplex PCR reads. The data hold under 85,000 distinct CDR3 sequences, with over 85% observed a single time. This clonotype was sampled from a human donor with Susac syndrome. Sequenced sample: CD8+ T cells from PBMCs.

CDR3 DNA: TGCAGCGTTGAAGGGGGGACCCTAAGGTCCTACGAGCAGTACTTC. It translates to CSVEGGTLRSYEQYF. V and J are TRBV29-1 and TRBJ2-7, with D perhaps given as TRBD1 or TRBD2 (5 bases each). The CDR3 is made up of 15 amino acids. Trimming cost V 1 base and J 1 base, with 14 bases left between them. Germline loops: CDR1 SQVTM, CDR2 ANQGSEA.